The entry below gives a single T cell receptor beta chain sequence along with its context. Assay used: immunoSEQ multiplex PCR; TCRdb lists only in-frame clones, some missing. The repertoire has about 200,000 clones, 90% of them found once; the top ten carry less than 0.7%. The data stem from a study of blood T cell repertoires in COVID-19. Study-level background: Donors in the United States, Italy and Spain gave samples during acute or convalescent COVID-19. Sample material is recorded as cDNA or gDNA derived from T cells, B-cell-depleted T cells, or PBMCs.

V was trimmed by 3 bases and J by 1 base, leaving 12 bases between them. The CDR3 runs 15 residues. CDR1 is GTSNPN, CDR2 SVGIG, per germline (reference sequence). Sequenced sample: peripheral blood. This chain uses TRBV30 with TRBJ2-2, with D tentatively TRBD1 (6 bases). The sequence derives from a man over 45 with acute or convalescent COVID-19. The DNA for the CDR3 is TGTGCCTGGAGCCAATACAGGGAGAACACCGGGGAGCTGTTTTTT. Encoded protein: CAWSQYRENTGELFF. The variable domain in full, with the rest retrieved from reference TRBV30 and TRBJ2-2, is SQTIHQWPATLVQPVGSPLSLECTVEGTSNPNLYWYRQAAGRGLQLLFYSVGIGQISSEVPQNLSASRPQDRQFILSSKKLLLSDSGFYLCAWSQYRENTGELFFGEGSRLTVL.